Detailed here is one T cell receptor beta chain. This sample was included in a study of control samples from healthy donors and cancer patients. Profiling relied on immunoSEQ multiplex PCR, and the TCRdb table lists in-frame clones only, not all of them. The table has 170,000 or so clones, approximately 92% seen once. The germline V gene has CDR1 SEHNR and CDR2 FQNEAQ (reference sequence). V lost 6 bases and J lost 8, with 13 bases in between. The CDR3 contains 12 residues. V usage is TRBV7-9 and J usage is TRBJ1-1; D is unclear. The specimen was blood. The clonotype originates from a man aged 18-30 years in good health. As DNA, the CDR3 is TGTGCCAGCAGTTTCGGTTCAAACGAAGCTTTCTTT. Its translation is CASSFGSNEAFF.